One and the same sample provided the 23 T cell receptor beta chains below, sequenced in a study of T cell changes during pregnancy in multiple sclerosis. TCRdb's copy holds only in-frame clones and misses some; the assay was immunoSEQ multiplex PCR. The sample consists of fewer than 60,000 clones, around 90% of them appearing once. The sequenced sample was CD4+ T cells from peripheral blood mononuclear cells, obtained after pregnancy. These receptors came from a female donor with multiple sclerosis, enrolled in a pregnancy study.

The chain has TRBV19 and TRBJ1-1; D gene unclear. V was cut by 5 bases and J by 1 base, with 14 bases left in between. Germline CDR1 and CDR2: LNHDA and SQIVND (reference sequence). This CDR3 contains 15 residues. The CDR3 nucleotides read TGTGCCAGTAGTGCCTCGGGGTACGGGAACACTGAAGCTTTCTTT. Amino acid sequence: CASSASGYGNTEAFF.

The chain uses TRBV6-5 and TRBJ1-2, with 8 positions matching TRBD1. V lost 8 bases, J lost 4 bases, and 9 bases stayed unmatched. The CDR3 runs to 14 residues. CDR1 MNHEY and CDR2 SVGAGI come from the germline V gene. DNA for the CDR3: TGTGCCAGCGGAGGGACAGGTCGAAGCTATGGCTACACCTTC. This codes for CASGGTGRSYGYTF.

V gene TRBV18 combines with J gene TRBJ2-5, with D unclear. In germline, CDR1 is KGHSH, CDR2 LQKENI. This CDR3 spans 13 amino acids. V was trimmed by 3 bases and J by 2 bases, leaving 7 bases between them. CDR3 in amino acids: CASSPGQQETQYF. DNA for the CDR3: TGTGCCAGCTCACCTGGGCAGCAAGAGACCCAGTACTTC.

This clone was seen a handful of times. The V call is TRBV30, the J call TRBJ1-4, with TRBD1 matching 7 bases. The CDR3 length is 15 residues. V shed 5 bases, J shed 2 bases, and the junction held 8 bases outside the gene matches. Per germline, CDR1 GTSNPN and CDR2 SVGIG (reference sequence). CDR3 in amino acids: CAWGDRVGTNEKLFF. The CDR3 region has the DNA TGTGCCTGGGGAGACAGGGTGGGCACTAATGAAAAACTGTTTTTT.

The V and J genes are TRBV28 and TRBJ2-7, with 9 bases matching TRBD1. The CDR3 extends over 15 amino acids. Germline CDR1 is MDHEN and CDR2 is SYDVKM. Trimming at V came to 5 bases and at J to 4 bases, leaving 9 bases not matched to a gene. CDR3 DNA: TGTGCCAGCAGTGCCACCGGGACAGGGTTATACGAGCAGTACTTC. This sequence encodes CASSATGTGLYEQYF.

The chain combines TRBV29-1 with TRBJ2-1; 10 nucleotides line up with TRBD2. The CDR3 extends over 14 amino acids. Germline V gives CDR1 SQVTM, CDR2 ANQGSEA. J lost 9 bases, V lost 6 bases, and 11 bases had no gene match. CDR3 amino acids: CSVGKAGGPGEQFF. CDR3 nucleotide sequence: TGCAGCGTGGGGAAAGCGGGAGGGCCGGGTGAGCAGTTCTTC.

The chain joins TRBV4-1 to TRBJ2-5; D is possibly TRBD2 (6 bases). V was cut by 1 base and J by 4 bases, with 10 bases left in between. CDR1 is MGHRA, CDR2 YSYEKL, per germline. The CDR3 has 14 residues. CDR3 sequence: CASSQVSGRETQYF. The CDR3 DNA reads TGCGCCAGCAGCCAAGTCTCCGGGAGAGAGACCCAGTACTTC.

This clone was seen a single time. This sequence joins TRBV7-2 and TRBJ1-1, with D hard to call. The germline CDR1 and CDR2 sequences are SGHTA and FQGNSA. There are 13 residues in the CDR3. V dropped 0 bases and J dropped 11 bases, with 13 bases sitting between them. The CDR3 region is CASSLATSLSAFF. CDR3 DNA: TGTGCCAGCAGCTTAGCTACGAGCCTGAGTGCTTTCTTT.

The rearrangement joins TRBV5-4 to TRBJ2-1, with D perhaps matching TRBD2 (6 bases). This CDR3 region has 16 residues. Trimming took off 0 bases at V and 7 bases at J, with 17 bases between the two ends. The germline V gene has CDR1 SGHNT and CDR2 YYREEE (reference sequence). CDR3 sequence reads: CASSLGAHGGWNEQFF. CDR3 coding DNA: TGTGCCAGCAGCTTGGGGGCTCACGGGGGTTGGAATGAGCAGTTCTTC.

The CDR3 here is CASTSRDREPPQHF. The DNA of the CDR3 is TGTGCCAGCACTTCCCGGGACAGGGAACCGCCCCAGCATTTT. This rearrangement joins TRBV2 to TRBJ1-5; 9 bases align to TRBD1. V shed 7 bases, J shed 9 bases, and the junction held 10 bases outside the gene matches. The germline CDR1 and CDR2 sequences are SNHLY and FYNNEI. The CDR3 spans 14 residues.

The rearrangement links TRBV5-1 to TRBJ1-1; no definite D call. V lost 4 bases to trimming and J lost 1 base, with 8 bases between them. In germline, CDR1 is SGHRS, CDR2 YFSETQ. This CDR3 region has 13 residues. DNA for the CDR3: TGCGCCAGCAGCGGTGACAAGAACACTGAAGCTTTCTTT. This encodes CASSGDKNTEAFF.

J is TRBJ2-7 and V is TRBV27; 7 positions agree with TRBD1. Germline V gene lookup returns CDR1 MNHEY and CDR2 SMNVEV (reference sequence). CDR3 length: 15 amino acids. J gave up 6 bases and V 2 bases, and 10 bases lay outside the gene matches. The CDR3 is CASSLVGTVGFEQYF. The DNA for the CDR3 is TGTGCCAGCAGTTTAGTCGGGACAGTGGGTTTCGAGCAGTACTTC.

The J gene is TRBJ2-2, the V gene TRBV6-1; TRBD2 matches 7 bases. The CDR3 spans 16 residues. The germline V gene has CDR1 MNHNS and CDR2 SASEGT. J gave up 6 bases and V 2 bases, and 9 bases lay outside the gene matches. CDR3 sequence: CASSERAGLPAGELFF. The CDR3 DNA reads as TGTGCCAGCAGTGAACGAGCGGGACTACCGGCCGGGGAGCTGTTTTTT.

This clone appeared once. The gene calls are TRBV28 and TRBJ2-1, with TRBD2 matching 13 bases. Germline V gene data show CDR1 as MDHEN and CDR2 as SYDVKM. This CDR3 spans 20 amino acids. V shed 5 bases, J shed 0 bases, and the junction held 13 bases outside the gene matches. The DNA for the CDR3 is TGTGCCAGCAGTGGCGGACTAGCGGGAGAAGTCCTAACCTCCTACAATGAGCAGTTCTTC. It is translated as CASSGGLAGEVLTSYNEQFF.

The chain employs TRBV6-1 and TRBJ2-1, with D possibly being TRBD1 (6 bases). Per germline, CDR1 MNHNS and CDR2 SASEGT. The V and J ends lost 4 bases and 7 bases respectively, with 11 bases between them. There are 13 residues in the CDR3. CDR3 loop: CASSALQGNEQFF. The CDR3 DNA reads as TGTGCCAGCAGTGCACTACAGGGAAATGAGCAGTTCTTC.

The genes are TRBV2 and TRBJ1-2, with D possibly TRBD1 on 6 matching bases. Germline CDR1 and CDR2: SNHLY and FYNNEI. The CDR3 extends over 13 amino acids. V was cut by 5 bases and J by 4 bases, with 11 bases left in between. In DNA form, the CDR3 reads TGTGCCAGCAGTAGACAGGCCGGCTATGGCTACACCTTC. Protein product: CASSRQAGYGYTF.

The chain has TRBV11-1 and TRBJ2-1; 10 bases match TRBD2. There are 17 residues in the CDR3. Trimming took 2 bases from V and 5 from J; bases not matched to a gene: 9. Germline CDR1 is SGHAT and CDR2 is FQDESV (reference sequence). CDR3 sequence (DNA): TGTGCCAGCAGCTTAAATTGGGCCAGCGGGAGGGACAATGAGCAGTTCTTC. Protein product: CASSLNWASGRDNEQFF.

The V call is TRBV30, the J call TRBJ2-7, with D tentatively TRBD2 (5 bases). The CDR3 has 13 amino acids. Trimming took 2 bases from V and 7 from J, leaving 15 bases between them. Looked up from germline, CDR1 is GTSNPN and CDR2 is SVGIG (reference sequence). The CDR3 reads CAWSPIVTGEQYF. Here the CDR3 DNA reads TGTGCCTGGAGTCCGATAGTAACGGGGGAGCAGTACTTC.

The chain carries TRBV28 and TRBJ2-2; tentatively, D is TRBD2 (5 bases). Trimming shortened V by 8 bases and J by 6 bases, and 10 bases separated the two germline ends. Germline CDR1 is MDHEN and CDR2 is SYDVKM. The CDR3 loop spans 12 amino acids. In DNA, the CDR3 is TGTGCCAGCCGGGGATGGCCCGGGGAGCTGTTTTTT. It specifies CASRGWPGELFF.

This clone was observed once. The chain is built from TRBV2 and TRBJ2-4, with TRBD1 as a possible D gene (6 bases). The CDR3 contains 15 residues. Germline CDR1 is SNHLY and CDR2 is FYNNEI. V shed 1 base and J shed 4 bases, with 11 bases lying between them. This chain's CDR3 is CASSEVRTEKNIQYF. Written as DNA, the CDR3 is TGTGCCAGCAGTGAAGTGAGGACAGAGAAAAACATTCAGTACTTC.

The chain carries TRBV7-6 and TRBJ1-1; D remains ambiguous. With 2 bases removed from V and 4 bases from J, the gap between germline ends came to 14 bases. The CDR3 covers 15 residues. Germline values: CDR1 SGHVS, CDR2 FNYEAQ. The CDR3 spells CASSLSGSQATEAFF. The CDR3 nucleotides are TGTGCCAGCAGCTTAAGCGGCAGCCAAGCCACTGAAGCTTTCTTT. Full variable domain (outside the CDR3, taken from reference TRBV7-6 and TRBJ1-1): GAGVSQSPRYKVTKRGQDVALRCDPISGHVSLYWYRQALGQGPEFLTYFNYEAQQDKSGLPNDRFSAERPEGSISTLTIQRTEQRDSAMYRCASSLSGSQATEAFFGQGTRLTVV.

Here the CDR3 reads CASSQVGGKNIQYF. For the CDR3, the DNA is TGCGCCAGCAGCCAAGTGGGGGGGAAAAACATTCAGTACTTC. This rearrangement joins TRBV4-1 to TRBJ2-4; 7 bases line up with TRBD2. CDR3 size: 14 residues. Germline CDR1 and CDR2: MGHRA and YSYEKL. V lost 1 base, J lost 4 bases, and 1 base stayed unmatched.

The chain couples TRBV28 to TRBJ2-5; 7 bases are a match to TRBD2. Losses at the gene ends were 0 bases for V and 6 bases for J; bases not matched to a gene: 4. The CDR3 consists of 14 residues. CDR1 and CDR2 from the germline V gene are MDHEN and SYDVKM. CDR3 loop: CASSLWTSKQTQYF. The CDR3 nucleotides read TGTGCCAGCAGTTTATGGACTAGCAAACAGACCCAGTACTTC.